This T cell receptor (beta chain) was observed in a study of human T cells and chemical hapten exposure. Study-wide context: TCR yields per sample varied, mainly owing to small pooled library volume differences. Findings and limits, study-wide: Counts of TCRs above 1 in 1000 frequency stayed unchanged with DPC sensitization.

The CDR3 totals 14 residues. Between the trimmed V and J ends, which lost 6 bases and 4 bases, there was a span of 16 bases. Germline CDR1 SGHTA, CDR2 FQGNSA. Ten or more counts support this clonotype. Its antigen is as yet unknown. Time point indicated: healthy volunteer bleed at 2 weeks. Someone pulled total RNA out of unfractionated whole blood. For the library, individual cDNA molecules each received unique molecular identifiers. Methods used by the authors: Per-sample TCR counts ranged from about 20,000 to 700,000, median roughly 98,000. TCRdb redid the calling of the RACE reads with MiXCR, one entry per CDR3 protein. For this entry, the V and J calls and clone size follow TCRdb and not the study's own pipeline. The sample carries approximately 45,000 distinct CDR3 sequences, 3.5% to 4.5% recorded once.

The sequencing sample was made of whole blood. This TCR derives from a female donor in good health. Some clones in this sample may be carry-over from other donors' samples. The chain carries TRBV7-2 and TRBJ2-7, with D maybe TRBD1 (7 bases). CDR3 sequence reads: CASRGGTDHYEQYF. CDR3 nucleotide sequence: TGTGCCAGCAGAGGGGGGACAGACCATTACGAGCAGTACTTC.